The T cell receptor beta chain described here comes from a study of PD-1 blockade in classical Hodgkin lymphoma. Across the study: Patients in the cohort were put on intravenous nivolumab, 3 mg/kg every 2 weeks. Study results and caveats: A significant rise in TCR diversity by C4D1 was seen for CD4+ but not CD8+ cells. Similar baseline diversity was found in complete responders and newly diagnosed patients.

This table comes from immunoSEQ multiplex PCR, and its TCRdb copy is limited to in-frame clones, with some not included. The data contain about 24,000 clones, 84% of them singletons. Worth noting for this clone: As yet, its antigen is unknown. Other DNA sequences within the sample encode an identical CDR3.

Between the trimmed V and J ends, which lost 4 bases and 0 bases, there was a span of 10 bases. CDR1 SEHNR and CDR2 FQNEAQ come from the germline V gene (reference sequence). This CDR3 has 15 amino acids. The sample's time point: cycle 4 day 1 (C4D1), after 5 to 7 weeks of nivolumab. Every patient was affected by relapse after autologous stem cell transplantation, while exposure to brentuximab vedotin was not uniform. This clonotype was sampled from a human donor with classical Hodgkin lymphoma. Sequences were derived from peripheral blood mononuclear cells (PBMCs), sampled before the fourth cycle of nivolumab. The rearrangement joins TRBV7-9 to TRBJ2-1, with D perhaps TRBD2 (6 bases). CDR3: CASSSGTGSYNEQFF. CDR3 coding DNA: TGTGCCAGCAGCTCCGGGACTGGCTCCTACAATGAGCAGTTCTTC. Supplemented by reference TRBV7-9 and TRBJ2-1, the full variable domain reads DTGVSQNPRHKITKRGQNVTFRCDPISEHNRLYWYRQTLGQGPEFLTYFQNEAQLEKSRLLSDRFSAERPKGSFSTLEIQRTEQGDSAMYLCASSSGTGSYNEQFFGPGTRLTVL.